This T cell receptor (beta chain) appears in the sequencing data of a study of shared clonotypes between healthy human individuals. Study-level information: Three CD4 naive, three CD4 memory, two CD8 naive and one CD8 memory plate were used per donor.

Here immunoSEQ multiplex PCR was the method, and the copy in TCRdb shows in-frame clones only, minus some. The sample lists over 750,000 clones, 90% to 97% seen once, with around 0.25% in the top ten. The V end was cut by 0 bases, the J end by 4 bases, with 9 bases between. CDR3 length equals 14 residues. Looked up from germline, CDR1 is LGHNA and CDR2 is YSLEER. The naive CD8 subset, CD45RO-negative cells positively selected for CCR7, excluded terminally differentiated effector memory CD45RA+ cells. The specimen sequenced was naive CD8+ T cells sorted from blood. This receptor was identified in a man younger than 45 in good health. The chain has TRBV4-3 and TRBJ1-2; no definite D call. The CDR3 DNA is TGCGCCAGCAGCCAAGACGGCGGAGTCTATGGCTACACCTTC. Its translation is CASSQDGGVYGYTF.